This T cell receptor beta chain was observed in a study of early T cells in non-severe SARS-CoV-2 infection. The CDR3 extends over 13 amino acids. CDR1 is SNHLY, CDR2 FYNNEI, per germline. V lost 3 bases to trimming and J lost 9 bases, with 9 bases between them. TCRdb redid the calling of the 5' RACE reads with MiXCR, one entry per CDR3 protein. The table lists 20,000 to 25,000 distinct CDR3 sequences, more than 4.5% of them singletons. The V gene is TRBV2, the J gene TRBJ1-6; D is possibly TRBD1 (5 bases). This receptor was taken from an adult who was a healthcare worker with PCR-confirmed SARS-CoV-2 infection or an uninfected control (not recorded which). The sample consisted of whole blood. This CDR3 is CASSDSQGSPLHF. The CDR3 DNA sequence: TGTGCCAGCAGTGATTCCCAGGGTTCACCCCTCCACTTT.